This TCR beta chain is drawn from a study of T-cell reconstitution after alpha-beta-depleted transplantation in children. Findings of the study overall: Surviving recipient T cells and thymic progenitors accounted for the high day-60 TCRbeta diversity observed in some patients.

As it was prepared, the TCRbeta library received unique molecular identifiers. TCRdb independently ran MiXCR on the PCR reads; one entry per CDR3 protein. Seen here are about 250,000 distinct CDR3 sequences, 20% to 30% observed once, and the top ten hold about 5%. Remarks on this clonotype: Its antigen is as yet unknown.

The source was PBMCs, mostly from graft donor cells, collected 360 days after TCRalphabeta/CD19-depleted stem cell transplant. The sequence was obtained from a female patient between 2 and 15 years old who had a stem cell transplant for congenital amegakaryocytic thrombocytopenia, so the T cells may come from the graft donor.

The CDR3 sequence is CASSGATIETQYF. CDR3 nucleotide sequence: TGCGCCAGCAGCGGAGCGACTATAGAGACCCAGTACTTC. The chain is built from TRBV5-1 and TRBJ2-5, with TRBD2 as a possible D gene (5 bases). CDR1 is SGHRS and CDR2 is YFSETQ in the germline V gene. The CDR3 is made up of 13 amino acids. Trimming shortened V by 4 bases and J by 4 bases, and 11 bases separated the two germline ends.